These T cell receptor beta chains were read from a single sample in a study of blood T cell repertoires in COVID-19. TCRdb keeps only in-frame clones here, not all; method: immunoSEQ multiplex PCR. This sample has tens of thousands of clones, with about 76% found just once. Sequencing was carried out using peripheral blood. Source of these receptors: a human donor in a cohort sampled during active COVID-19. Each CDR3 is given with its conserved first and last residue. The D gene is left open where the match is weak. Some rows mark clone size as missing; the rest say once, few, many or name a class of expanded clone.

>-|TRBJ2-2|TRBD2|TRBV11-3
CASSRGGTNTGELFF
TGTGCCAGCAGCCGGGGGGGGACGAACACCGGGGAGCTGTTTTTT
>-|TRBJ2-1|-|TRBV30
CAWTSNTNEQFF
TGTGCCTGGACTAGTAATACGAATGAGCAGTTCTTC
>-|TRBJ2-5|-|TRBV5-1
CASSPGTAGGETQYF
TGCGCCAGCAGCCCCGGGACAGCCGGGGGAGAGACCCAGTACTTC
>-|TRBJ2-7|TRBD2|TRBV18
CASSPRLAGSYEQYF
TGTGCCAGCTCACCAAGACTAGCGGGGTCCTACGAGCAGTACTTC
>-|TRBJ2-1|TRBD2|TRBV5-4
CASSNWAGETYNEQFF
TGTGCCAGCAGCAATTGGGCGGGAGAAACCTACAATGAGCAGTTCTTC
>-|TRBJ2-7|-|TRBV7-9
CASSLIDSPAAEQYF
TGTGCCAGCAGCTTAATCGACAGCCCCGCCGCCGAGCAGTACTTC
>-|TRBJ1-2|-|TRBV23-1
CASSGQIYGYTF
TGCGCCAGCTCCGGACAGATTTATGGCTACACCTTC
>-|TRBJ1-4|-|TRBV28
CASSLSHRVQEKLFF
TGTGCCAGCAGTTTATCACATCGAGTACAGGAAAAACTGTTTTTT
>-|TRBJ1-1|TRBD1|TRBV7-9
CASSPDRGLDTEAFF
TGTGCCAGCAGCCCGGACAGGGGGCTTGACACTGAAGCTTTCTTT
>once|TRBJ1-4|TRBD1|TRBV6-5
CASSGQGRPLFF
TGTGCCAGCAGCGGACAGGGACGGCCACTGTTTTTT
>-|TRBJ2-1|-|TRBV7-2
CASATGLYGEQFF
TGTGCCAGCGCTACGGGACTGTACGGGGAGCAGTTCTTC
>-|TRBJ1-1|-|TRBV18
CASRRWDTEAFF
TGTGCCAGTCGGAGGTGGGACACTGAAGCTTTCTTT
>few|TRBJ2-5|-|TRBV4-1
CASSLKEAGIRETQYF
TGCGCCAGCAGCCTTAAAGAGGCCGGGATAAGAGAGACCCAGTACTTC
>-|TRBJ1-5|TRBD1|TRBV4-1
CASSQDRGRAQPQHF
TGCGCCAGCAGCCAGGACAGGGGAAGAGCTCAGCCCCAGCATTTT
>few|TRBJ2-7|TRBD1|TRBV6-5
CASSYQRTGYEQYF
TGTGCCAGCAGTTACCAGAGGACAGGGTACGAGCAGTACTTC
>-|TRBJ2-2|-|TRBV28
CASSLLARVGGELFF
TGTGCCAGCAGTTTACTGGCCAGGGTGGGCGGGGAGCTGTTTTTT
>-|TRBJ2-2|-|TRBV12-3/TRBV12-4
CASSLDYQELFF
TGTGCCAGCAGCTTGGACTATCAAGAGCTGTTTTTT
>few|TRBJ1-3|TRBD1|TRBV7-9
CASSPPDRAPGNTIYF
TGTGCCAGCAGCCCCCCTGACAGGGCCCCTGGAAACACCATATATTTT
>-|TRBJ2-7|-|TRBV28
CASSPNGVGSYEQYF
TGTGCCAGCAGCCCCAACGGGGTAGGGAGCTACGAGCAGTACTTC
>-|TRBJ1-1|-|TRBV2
CASSEEGGTEAFF
TGTGCCAGCAGTGAGGAAGGGGGAACTGAAGCTTTCTTT
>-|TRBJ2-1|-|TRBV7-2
CASSLRQGTVHEQFF
TGTGCCAGCAGCTTACGGCAGGGAACCGTCCATGAGCAGTTCTTC
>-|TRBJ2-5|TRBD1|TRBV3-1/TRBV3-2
CASSHTVGTVKQETQYF
TGTGCCAGCAGCCACACCGTAGGGACAGTGAAACAAGAGACCCAGTACTTC
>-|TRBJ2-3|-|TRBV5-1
CASSLGFTSTDTQYF
TGCGCCAGCAGCTTGGGTTTTACTAGCACAGATACGCAGTATTTT
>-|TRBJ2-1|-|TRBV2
CASQGQGGYNEQFF
TGTGCCAGCCAAGGGCAGGGCGGCTACAATGAGCAGTTCTTC
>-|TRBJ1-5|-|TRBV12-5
CASGLVGGDQPQHF
TGTGCTAGTGGTTTGGTCGGGGGTGATCAGCCCCAGCATTTT
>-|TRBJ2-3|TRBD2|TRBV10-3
CAISESSSGLGTDTQYF
TGTGCCATCAGTGAGTCGAGTTCGGGACTAGGAACAGATACGCAGTATTTT
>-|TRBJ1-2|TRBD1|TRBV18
CASSPGTDYGYTF
TGTGCCAGCTCACCAGGGACAGACTATGGCTACACCTTC
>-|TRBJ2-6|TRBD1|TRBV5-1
CASSLGGTGRSGANVLTF
TGCGCCAGCAGCCTCGGGGGGACAGGGAGGTCCGGGGCCAACGTCCTGACTTTC
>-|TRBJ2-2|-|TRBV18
CASSPRGTNTGELFF
TGTGCCAGCTCACCACGAGGAACGAACACCGGGGAGCTGTTTTTT
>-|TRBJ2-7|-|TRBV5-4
CASSLGRVSSYEQYF
TGTGCCAGCAGCTTGGGACGGGTATCCTCCTACGAGCAGTACTTC
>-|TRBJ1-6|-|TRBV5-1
CASSLGQDNSPLHF
TGCGCCAGCAGCTTGGGACAGGATAATTCACCCCTCCACTTT
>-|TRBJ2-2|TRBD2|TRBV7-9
CASSSPRQGGTGELFF
TGTGCCAGCAGCTCTCCCCGGCAGGGAGGGACCGGGGAGCTGTTTTTT
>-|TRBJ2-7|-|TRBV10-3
CAISERQASFEQYF
TGTGCCATCAGTGAGCGGCAGGCGTCGTTCGAGCAGTACTTC
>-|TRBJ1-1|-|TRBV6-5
CASRRTVNTEAFF
TGTGCCAGCAGACGGACAGTGAACACTGAAGCTTTCTTT
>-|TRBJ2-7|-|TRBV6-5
CASSPLASPYEQYF
TGTGCCAGCAGCCCCCTAGCGAGTCCCTACGAGCAGTACTTC
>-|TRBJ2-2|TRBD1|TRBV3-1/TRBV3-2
CASSQVDRANGELFF
TGTGCCAGCAGCCAGGTCGACAGGGCAAACGGGGAGCTGTTTTTT
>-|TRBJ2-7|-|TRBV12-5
CASARSGTGYEQYF
TGTGCTAGTGCCCGATCCGGGACTGGCTACGAGCAGTACTTC
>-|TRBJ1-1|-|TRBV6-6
CASNHGQNTEAFF
TGTGCCAGCAATCATGGGCAGAACACTGAAGCTTTCTTT
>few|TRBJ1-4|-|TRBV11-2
CASSLSTDEKLFF
TGTGCCAGCAGCTTAAGTACAGATGAAAAACTGTTTTTT
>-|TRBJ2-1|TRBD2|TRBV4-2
CASSQRTSGGASSYNEQFF
TGTGCCAGCAGCCAAAGGACTAGCGGGGGGGCCTCCTCCTACAATGAGCAGTTCTTC
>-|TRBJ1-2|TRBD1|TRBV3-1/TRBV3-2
CASSQVGDRGRGGYTF
TGTGCCAGCAGCCAAGTAGGGGACAGGGGGCGAGGTGGCTACACCTTC
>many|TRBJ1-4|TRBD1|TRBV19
CASSSRDSRNEKLFF
TGTGCCAGTAGTAGCCGGGACAGCCGGAATGAAAAACTGTTTTTT
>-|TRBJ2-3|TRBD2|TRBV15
CATSAGGWGDTQYF
TGTGCCACCAGCGCGGGAGGGTGGGGTGATACGCAGTATTTT
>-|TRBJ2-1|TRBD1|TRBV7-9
CASSSWDRGRSEQFF
TGTGCCAGCAGCTCATGGGACAGGGGTCGGAGTGAGCAGTTCTTC
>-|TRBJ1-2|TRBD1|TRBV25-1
CASSDYAGQSDGYTF
TGTGCCAGCAGTGATTACGCGGGACAGTCTGATGGCTACACCTTC
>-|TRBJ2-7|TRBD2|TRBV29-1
CSVSPAGGGEQYF
TGCAGCGTTTCACCCGCGGGGGGTGGCGAGCAGTACTTC
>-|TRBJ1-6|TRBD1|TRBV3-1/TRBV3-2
CASSQGTGDSNSPLHF
TGTGCCAGCAGCCAAGGGACAGGCGATTCTAATTCACCCCTCCACTTT
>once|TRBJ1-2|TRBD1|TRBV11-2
CASSLTGTVAGYTF
TGTGCCAGCAGCTTAACCGGGACAGTAGCTGGCTACACCTTC
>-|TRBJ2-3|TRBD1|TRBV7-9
CASSLRQGSTDTQYF
TGTGCCAGCAGCTTAAGACAGGGATCCACAGATACGCAGTATTTT
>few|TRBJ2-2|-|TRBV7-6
CASSFMTGINTGELFF
TGTGCCAGCAGTTTTATGACAGGCATCAACACCGGGGAGCTGTTTTTT
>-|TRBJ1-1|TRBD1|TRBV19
CASSKGQARMNTEAFF
TGTGCCAGTAGTAAGGGACAGGCAAGGATGAACACTGAAGCTTTCTTT
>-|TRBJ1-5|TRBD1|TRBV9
CASSPDRGNQPQHF
TGTGCCAGCAGCCCTGACAGGGGTAATCAGCCCCAGCATTTT
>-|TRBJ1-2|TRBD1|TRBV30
CAWSEGQGYGYTF
TGTGCCTGGAGTGAGGGACAGGGCTATGGCTACACCTTC